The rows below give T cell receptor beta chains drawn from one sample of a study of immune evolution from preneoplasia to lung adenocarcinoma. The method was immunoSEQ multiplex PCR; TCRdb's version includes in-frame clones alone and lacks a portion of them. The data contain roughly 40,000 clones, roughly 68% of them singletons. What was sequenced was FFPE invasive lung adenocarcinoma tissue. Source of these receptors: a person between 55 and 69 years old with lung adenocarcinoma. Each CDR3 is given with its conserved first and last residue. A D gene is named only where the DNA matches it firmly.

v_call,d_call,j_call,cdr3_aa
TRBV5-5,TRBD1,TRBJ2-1,CASSAGTGRNNEQFF
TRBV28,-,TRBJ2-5,CASSLSQGRETQYF
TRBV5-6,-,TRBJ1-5,CASSLSDRTLRPQHF
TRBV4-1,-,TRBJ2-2,CASSPGTWGTGELFF
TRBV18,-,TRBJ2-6,CASSHAQGSGSGANVLTF
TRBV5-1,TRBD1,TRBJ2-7,CASSTGQGSYEQYF
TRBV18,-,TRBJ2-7,CASSPGPTYEEQYF
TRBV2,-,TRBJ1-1,CASSGEQDTEAFF
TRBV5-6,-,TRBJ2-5,CASSLAGWGQETQYF
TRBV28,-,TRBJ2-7,CASSRPGPSYEQYF
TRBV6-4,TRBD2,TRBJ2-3,CASSGLAGGTDTQYF
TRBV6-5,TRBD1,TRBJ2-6,CASSYEGAGANVLTF
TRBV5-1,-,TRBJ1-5,CASSFGGGGNQPQHF
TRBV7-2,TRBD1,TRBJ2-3,CASSRDSSTDTQYF
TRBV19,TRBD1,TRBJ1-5,CASSKGQGTGGAQWPQHF
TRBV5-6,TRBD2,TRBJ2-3,CASSPGTSGTDTQYF
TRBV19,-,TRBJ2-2,CASSIYGHAGELFF
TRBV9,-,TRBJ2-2,CASRAGRQHANTGELFF
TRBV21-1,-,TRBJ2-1,CASTQLRPAGLIGRELEQFF
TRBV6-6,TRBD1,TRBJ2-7,CASSGLPGQGAYEQYF
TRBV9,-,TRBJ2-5,CASSPGGHTQETQYF
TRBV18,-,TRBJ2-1,CASSPQGNEQFF
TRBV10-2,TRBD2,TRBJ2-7,CASSGPSGRALDEQYF
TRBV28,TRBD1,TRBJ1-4,CASSSPGQYNEKLFF